This T cell receptor beta chain derives from a study of T cells after yellow fever vaccination. A 5'RACE template-switching step, the method used to make TCR cDNA, added a universal primer site and UMIs. TCRdb reprocessed the 5' RACE reads with MiXCR, giving one entry per CDR3 protein. The sample holds over 200,000 distinct CDR3 sequences, 6.5% to 7.5% seen once. From germline, CDR1 is SGHNT and CDR2 YYREEE (reference sequence). This CDR3 has 14 residues. V lost 2 bases to trimming and J lost 1 base, with 8 bases between them. Regarding the study as a whole: Primary-vaccination clones mostly resurfaced post-booster (more than 95% CD4, about 87% CD8). The presence of abundant clonotypes contaminating from the bulk population was possible in FACS-sorted repertoires.

Points on this clonotype: Its antigen is unidentified.

The J gene is TRBJ2-3, the V gene TRBV5-4; tentative D call: TRBD2 (6 bases). The TCR comes from a man aged 30 to 39 who received the YFV17D yellow fever vaccine. The sample consisted of CD4+ T cells sorted from PBMCs, taken on the day of the yellow fever booster vaccination. The CDR3 spells CASSFWGGTDTQYF. The CDR3 DNA reads as TGTGCCAGCAGCTTTTGGGGGGGCACAGATACGCAGTATTTT.